The 22 T cell receptor beta chains in this list originate from one sample, sequenced in a study of shared clonotypes between healthy human individuals. Using immunoSEQ multiplex PCR, the repertoire was profiled, and TCRdb retains in-frame clones only, with some absent. Counted here are over a million clones, 78% occurring once; the ten biggest clones make up 0.5% to 0.65%. The sequencing input was memory CD4+ T cells from PBMCs. As to subset: CD45RA-negative fraction. The origin of the receptors is a man younger than 35 in good health. Some clones in this sample may be carry-over from other donors' samples.

The chain couples TRBV6-1 to TRBJ2-7; no firm D call. V lost 3 bases and J 2 bases, leaving 11 bases between the germline ends. CDR3 length: 14 amino acids. The germline V gene encodes CDR1 MNHNS and CDR2 SASEGT. CDR3 DNA: TGTGCCAGCAGTGAGGTCCGAGTAGCCTACGAGCAGTACTTC. This encodes CASSEVRVAYEQYF.

The chain is built from TRBV25-1 and TRBJ2-3, with TRBD2 identical over 7 bases. The CDR3 loop spans 15 amino acids. Losses at the gene ends were 2 bases for V and 1 base for J; bases not matched to a gene: 3. In germline, CDR1 is MGHDK, CDR2 SYGVNS. The CDR3 sequence: CASSEAGVGTDTQYF. CDR3 nucleotides: TGTGCCAGCAGTGAAGCGGGAGTTGGCACAGATACGCAGTATTTT.

V gene TRBV9 combines with J gene TRBJ2-2; D possibly corresponds to TRBD2 (5 bases). This CDR3 region has 18 residues. CDR1 SGDLS and CDR2 YYNGEE come from the germline V gene. V lost 0 bases to trimming and J lost 3 bases, with 18 bases between them. CDR3 nucleotide sequence: TGTGCCAGCAGCGTAGGTATGGGGAGTCGAGAGGACACCGGGGAGCTGTTTTTT. This sequence encodes CASSVGMGSREDTGELFF. Combining the CDR3 with reference TRBV9 and TRBJ2-2 gives the whole variable domain DSGVTQTPKHLITATGQRVTLRCSPRSGDLSVYWYQQSLDQGLQFLIQYYNGEERAKGNILERFSAQQFPDLHSELNLSSLELGDSALYFCASSVGMGSREDTGELFFGEGSRLTVL.

V is TRBV7-9 and J is TRBJ2-2, with D unclear. Germline CDR1 SEHNR, CDR2 FQNEAQ (reference sequence). The CDR3 runs 12 residues. Trimming removed 1 base at V and 6 bases at J, with 3 bases between. The CDR3 loop reads CASSLGPGELFF. The DNA for the CDR3 is TGTGCCAGCAGCTTAGGGCCCGGGGAGCTGTTTTTT. The whole variable domain, remainder taken from reference TRBV7-9 and TRBJ2-2, is DTGVSQNPRHKITKRGQNVTFRCDPISEHNRLYWYRQTLGQGPEFLTYFQNEAQLEKSRLLSDRFSAERPKGSFSTLEIQRTEQGDSAMYLCASSLGPGELFFGEGSRLTVL.

Of note for this clone: This clone may be a read error of a much larger clone one base away. The sample holds other DNA sequences that translate to the same CDR3. The chain has TRBV9 and TRBJ2-2; no clear D gene. Germline lookup yields CDR1 SGDLS and CDR2 YYNGEE. V shed 0 bases and J shed 4 bases, with 7 bases lying between them. This CDR3 spans 14 amino acids. As DNA, the CDR3 is TGTGCCAGCAGCGTAGTTGGGTCCACCGGGGAGCTGTTTTTT. Translated: CASSVVGSTGELFF.

Details on this clone: The junction departs from the called germline gene at one end, perhaps through a read error. The CDR3 region is CASSVDEGHRYGQYF. CDR3 coding DNA: TGCGCCAGCAGTGTTGACGAGGGGCACAGGTACGGGCAGTACTTC. The chain has TRBV4-1 and TRBJ2-7; D is perhaps TRBD1 or TRBD2 (5 bases each). The CDR3 has 15 residues. CDR1 and CDR2 from the germline V gene are MGHRA and YSYEKL.

The J gene is TRBJ2-7, the V gene TRBV7-2; 10 positions agree with TRBD2. The CDR3 runs 15 residues. With V trimmed by 7 bases and J by 3 bases, 9 bases remained unmatched. Germline CDR1 reads SGHTA; CDR2 reads FQGNSA. CDR3 sequence reads: CASNLGASGSYEQYF. CDR3 DNA sequence: TGTGCCAGCAACCTAGGGGCTAGCGGGAGCTACGAGCAGTACTTC.

This chain connects TRBV18 to TRBJ2-3; D perhaps matches TRBD2 (6 bases). This CDR3 is 18 amino acids long. Germline assignment: CDR1 KGHSH and CDR2 LQKENI. V was trimmed by 4 bases and J by 2 bases, leaving 22 bases between them. CDR3 nucleotides: TGTGCCAGCTCACTATACCTACTAGCTGAAATATCCACAGATACGCAGTATTTT. Translating it yields CASSLYLLAEISTDTQYF.

As concerns this clone: The sample carries other DNA sequences with the same CDR3. The genes are TRBV28 and TRBJ1-4; tentatively, D is TRBD1 (5 bases). The CDR3 totals 15 residues. From germline, CDR1 is MDHEN and CDR2 SYDVKM. The ends were cut back, 4 bases at V and 2 bases at J, with 11 bases in the middle. This CDR3 reads CASSSAGATNEKLFF. CDR3 bases: TGTGCCAGCAGTTCGGCTGGGGCTACTAATGAAAAACTGTTTTTT.

V gene TRBV5-4 combines with J gene TRBJ2-5; 8 bases map to TRBD2. With V trimmed by 3 bases and J by 13 bases, 14 bases remained unmatched. CDR3 length: 14 residues. CDR1 is SGHNT and CDR2 is YYREEE in the germline V gene (reference sequence). The CDR3 bases are TGTGCCAGCAGCTCCCTGACGGGAGCGGGAGACCGGTACTTC. It specifies CASSSLTGAGDRYF.

This clone is a singleton in its sample. This sequence joins TRBV10-3 and TRBJ1-5; D is perhaps TRBD1 (5 bases). This CDR3 has 14 amino acids. V lost 4 bases and J 3 bases, leaving 10 bases between the germline ends. Germline V CDR1 and CDR2: ENHRY, SYGVKD. In nucleotides, the CDR3 is TGTGCCATCAGTGGGGACGGTCTCAATCAGCCCCAGCATTTT. Residues: CAISGDGLNQPQHF.

This clone was picked up a small number of times. The CDR3 sequence: CASSRGWDSDTQYF. CDR3 nucleotides: TGTGCCAGCAGTAGGGGGTGGGACTCAGATACGCAGTATTTT. The genes are TRBV9 and TRBJ2-3; D may match TRBD1 or TRBD2 (6 bases each). Germline V gene data show CDR1 as SGDLS and CDR2 as YYNGEE. The V end lost 5 bases, the J end lost 4 bases, and 14 bases lay between the germline ends. CDR3 length equals 14 residues.

The chain joins TRBV5-1 to TRBJ2-7, with D perhaps matching TRBD1 (6 bases). Germline CDR1 reads SGHRS; CDR2 reads YFSETQ. The V end was cut by 4 bases, the J end by 10 bases, with 21 bases between. The CDR3 extends over 14 amino acids. The CDR3 coding sequence is TGCGCCAGCAGCAGGACAGACACCGCTACCGACCAGTACTTC. Its protein product is CASSRTDTATDQYF. The whole variable domain, remainder taken from reference TRBV5-1 and TRBJ2-7, is KAGVTQTPRYLIKTRGQQVTLSCSPISGHRSVSWYQQTPGQGLQFLFEYFSETQRNKGNFPGRFSGRQFSNSRSEMNVSTLELGDSALYLCASSRTDTATDQYFGPGTRLTVT.

This rearrangement joins TRBV7-2 to TRBJ2-2; tentatively, D is TRBD1 (5 bases). The length of the CDR3 is 14 residues. Germline V gene data show CDR1 as SGHTA and CDR2 as FQGNSA. The V end lost 5 bases, the J end lost 2 bases, and 9 bases lay between the germline ends. CDR3 DNA sequence: TGTGCCAGCAGCACGGACACAAACACCGGGGAGCTGTTTTTT. Translation gives CASSTDTNTGELFF.

J is TRBJ2-3 and V is TRBV4-1; either TRBD1 or TRBD2 may supply D (6 bases each). Trimming took off 1 base at V and 3 bases at J, with 14 bases between the two ends. The CDR3 is 16 amino acids. Germline V lookup: CDR1 MGHRA, CDR2 YSYEKL. In DNA, the CDR3 is TGCGCCAGCAGCCAAGCTACGGGGGCGGGAACAGATACGCAGTATTTT. Encoded protein: CASSQATGAGTDTQYF.

The rearrangement joins TRBV2 to TRBJ1-5, with D possibly being TRBD1 (6 bases). Trimming removed 4 bases from V and 3 bases from J, with 10 bases in between. The CDR3 has 14 residues. In germline, CDR1 is SNHLY, CDR2 FYNNEI. For the CDR3, the DNA is TGTGCCAGCAGTGGAAACAGGGACAATCAGCCCCAGCATTTT. Residues: CASSGNRDNQPQHF.

The V and J genes are TRBV7-9 and TRBJ2-5, with 7 bases that match TRBD1. The CDR3 contains 16 residues. In germline, CDR1 is SEHNR, CDR2 FQNEAQ (reference sequence). Trimming removed 5 bases from V and 3 bases from J; junction bases left unmatched: 12. The CDR3 DNA reads TGTGCCAGCAGCCTGTCTCTCCGGGACAGAGAAGAGACCCAGTACTTC. Residues: CASSLSLRDREETQYF.

About this clone itself: The same CDR3 also results from other DNA sequences found in this sample. CDR3 in DNA: TGCGCCAGCAGGAGACTAGCGGGAGGGGCAGATACGCAGTATTTT. Its protein product is CASRRLAGGADTQYF. The J gene is TRBJ2-3, the V gene TRBV5-1, with TRBD2 identical over 14 bases. CDR1 SGHRS and CDR2 YFSETQ come from the germline V gene. Trimming cost V 5 bases and J 4 bases; bases outside gene matches: 3. The CDR3 spans 15 residues.

This clone has a single count. V and J are TRBV7-9 and TRBJ2-3; 9 bases are shared with TRBD2. Germline-derived CDR1 and CDR2 are SEHNR and FQNEAQ (reference sequence). The trim removed 3 bases at V and 3 bases at J, leaving 7 bases unmatched. The CDR3 sequence is 16 residues long. Written as DNA, the CDR3 is TGTGCCAGCAGCTTTAGTGCGGGAGGGGTGACAGATACGCAGTATTTT. This codes for CASSFSAGGVTDTQYF. Together with reference TRBV7-9 and TRBJ2-3, the CDR3 gives the full variable domain: DTGVSQNPRHKITKRGQNVTFRCDPISEHNRLYWYRQTLGQGPEFLTYFQNEAQLEKSRLLSDRFSAERPKGSFSTLEIQRTEQGDSAMYLCASSFSAGGVTDTQYFGPGTRLTVL.

The sample holds one count of this clone. This sequence joins TRBV5-1 and TRBJ2-1; D may match TRBD1 or TRBD2 (5 bases each). The CDR3 length is 15 residues. Germline V CDR1 and CDR2: SGHRS, YFSETQ. V gave up 3 bases and J gave up 6 bases, with 16 bases separating them. CDR3 DNA sequence: TGCGCCAGCAGCTCCTCCGGGACCTCCCTCAATGAGCAGTTCTTC. This sequence encodes CASSSSGTSLNEQFF.

The chain uses TRBV6-1 and TRBJ2-6; D gene uncertain. The V end was cut by 3 bases, the J end by 1 base, with 16 bases between. This CDR3 has 18 amino acids. Germline assignment: CDR1 MNHNS and CDR2 SASEGT. The CDR3 nucleotides read TGTGCCAGCAGTGATGGGCTCAGGTTAGGGTCTGGGGCCAACGTCCTGACTTTC. As protein: CASSDGLRLGSGANVLTF.

This clone occurred a few times. This chain links TRBV6-6 with TRBJ2-7, with D uncertain. The CDR3 runs 14 residues. Germline CDR1 is MNHNY and CDR2 is SVGAGI (reference sequence). Trimming left V 1 base short and J 1 base short, with 8 bases between. The CDR3 DNA is TGTGCCAGCAGTTACTGGGGTACGTCCTACGAGCAGTACTTC. Amino acid sequence: CASSYWGTSYEQYF.